Below, 27 T cell receptor beta chains from the same sample are listed, as sequenced in a study of CD8+CD57+ T cells in acquired aplastic anemia. Using genomic DNA as the template, TCR beta VDJ and CDR3 profiling was carried out. TCRdb reanalysed the reads using MiXCR and keeps one entry per CDR3 protein. The sample consists of under 150,000 distinct CDR3 sequences, approximately 41% of them appearing once. Sequenced sample: sorted CD4+, CD8+, or CD8+CD57+ T cells (not recorded which) from PBMCs. Receptors originate from a human donor in good health, serving as a control.

This clonotype was detected ten times or more. The J gene is TRBJ1-1, the V gene TRBV25-1; D is possibly TRBD1 (5 bases). Germline-derived CDR1 and CDR2 are MGHDK and SYGVNS. V was cut by 5 bases and J by 5 bases, with 12 bases left in between. The CDR3 loop spans 13 amino acids. The CDR3 is CASSRGWGTEAFF. CDR3 nucleotide sequence: TGTGCCAGCAGTCGGGGATGGGGGACTGAAGCTTTCTTT.

The genes are TRBV9 and TRBJ1-6; 8 bases are shared with TRBD1. Germline loops: CDR1 SGDLS, CDR2 YYNGEE. Germline trimming cut 5 bases from V and 13 bases from J; bases unmatched to any gene: 14. The CDR3 runs to 15 residues. CDR3 sequence: CASSYGTGGLSPLHF. The CDR3 coding sequence is TGTGCCAGCAGTTACGGGACAGGCGGCCTCTCGCCCCTCCACTTT.

The chain joins TRBV25-1 to TRBJ2-7, with D unclear. The germline CDR1 and CDR2 sequences are MGHDK and SYGVNS. Trimming shortened V by 6 bases and J by 3 bases, and 12 bases separated the two germline ends. CDR3 length: 13 amino acids. DNA of the CDR3: TGTGCCAGCAGCCCCGTACCAGACTACGAGCAGTACTTC. It yields the protein CASSPVPDYEQYF.

A single count supports this clonotype. J is TRBJ1-6 and V is TRBV2, with D possibly being TRBD1 (5 bases). The germline CDR1 and CDR2 sequences are SNHLY and FYNNEI. The CDR3 contains 13 residues. Trimming took off 7 bases at V and 9 bases at J, with 13 bases between the two ends. The chain's CDR3 is CASKEGSVSPLHF. The CDR3 coding sequence is TGTGCCAGCAAGGAGGGGTCAGTTTCACCCCTCCACTTT.

The genes are TRBV7-9 and TRBJ1-2; D perhaps matches TRBD1 (5 bases). V lost 4 bases and J lost 5, with 8 bases in between. Germline CDR1 SEHNR, CDR2 FQNEAQ (reference sequence). The CDR3 is 12 residues long. The CDR3 nucleotides read TGTGCCAGCAGCTCAAGGGGTTATGGCTACACCTTC. This gives the protein CASSSRGYGYTF.

This clonotype has more than one count but fewer than ten. Being one base from a much bigger clone, this may be a read error. The gene calls are TRBV5-1 and TRBJ2-3; D not certain. Germline values: CDR1 SGHRS, CDR2 YFSETQ. This CDR3 has 14 amino acids. CDR3 loop: CARSWEGSTDTQYF. In DNA form, the CDR3 reads TGCGCCCGCAGCTGGGAAGGTAGCACAGATACGCAGTATTTT.

The rearrangement joins TRBV2 to TRBJ2-3; D unclear. Germline loops: CDR1 SNHLY, CDR2 FYNNEI. Deletions cut 5 bases from V and 6 bases from J, with 6 bases between. This CDR3 is 11 amino acids long. The CDR3 region is CASSKGDTQYF. For the CDR3, the DNA is TGTGCCAGCAGTAAAGGGGATACGCAGTATTTT.

This clonotype occurred a few times. This chain's CDR3 is CASSLGDRGHEQFF. The CDR3 DNA sequence: TGTGCCAGCAGCTTGGGGGACAGGGGCCATGAGCAGTTCTTC. The J gene is TRBJ2-1, the V gene TRBV11-1; 10 bases are shared with TRBD1. The germline CDR1 and CDR2 sequences are SGHAT and FQDESV (reference sequence). CDR3 size: 14 residues. J lost 8 bases, V lost 3 bases, and 4 bases had no gene match.

This clonotype was observed at least ten times. The chain couples TRBV29-1 to TRBJ2-7, with TRBD1 as a possible D gene (5 bases). The CDR3 contains 14 residues. Trimming took 3 bases from V and 5 from J, leaving 17 bases between them. Germline V gene lookup returns CDR1 SQVTM and CDR2 ANQGSEA. The CDR3 protein is CSVDIRVRVHEQYF. In DNA form, the CDR3 reads TGCAGCGTTGATATCAGGGTAAGAGTCCACGAGCAGTACTTC.

The chain combines TRBV20-1 with TRBJ2-1; 7 bases fit TRBD2. J gave up 2 bases and V 1 base, and 5 bases lay outside the gene matches. The CDR3 covers 15 residues. Germline CDR1 DFQATT, CDR2 SNEGSKA (reference sequence). CDR3 protein: CSARGTRQAYNEQFF. For the CDR3, the DNA is TGCAGTGCTAGAGGGACTAGACAAGCCTACAATGAGCAGTTCTTC.

The chain has TRBV24-1 and TRBJ2-6; D may be TRBD2 (6 bases). The CDR3 totals 16 residues. Trimming pared 5 bases from V and 1 base from J, leaving 11 bases between. Per germline, CDR1 KGHDR and CDR2 SFDVKD. CDR3 region: CATSGGGGSGANVLTF. CDR3 nucleotide sequence: TGTGCCACCAGTGGGGGAGGAGGGTCTGGGGCCAACGTCCTGACTTTC.

Concerning this clonotype: A junction boundary mismatches the germline segment, possibly from a read error. The chain couples TRBV24-1 to TRBJ2-7; the match to TRBD2 covers 9 bases. The CDR3 is made up of 16 amino acids. The germline gives CDR1 KGHDR, CDR2 SFDVKD. For the CDR3, the DNA is TGTGCCACCTGTGATTCCGTTAGCGGGAGTACCTACGGGCAGTACTTC. Protein sequence: CATCDSVSGSTYGQYF.

This clonotype was detected once. A junction boundary mismatches the germline segment, possibly from a read error. The J gene is TRBJ1-1, the V gene TRBV30; D not certain. CDR1 is GTSNPN, CDR2 SVGIG, per germline (reference sequence). This CDR3 spans 12 amino acids. The CDR3 DNA reads as TGTGCCTGGAGTTCGGGGTGGACTGGAGCTTTCTTT. This codes for CAWSSGWTGAFF.

This clonotype has a count of ten or more. This chain connects TRBV7-2 to TRBJ2-1, with D maybe TRBD1 (5 bases). V lost 5 bases to trimming and J lost 9 bases, with 11 bases between them. The germline V gene has CDR1 SGHTA and CDR2 FQGNSA. The CDR3 is made up of 12 amino acids. As DNA, the CDR3 is TGTGCCAGCAGCCAGGGCTTCGGTGAGCAGTTCTTC. Protein product: CASSQGFGEQFF.

This clonotype has at least ten counts. V is TRBV2 and J is TRBJ1-1; D gene unclear. V was cut by 3 bases and J by 4 bases, with 9 bases left in between. The V gene's germline CDR1 is SNHLY and CDR2 FYNNEI. The CDR3 has 13 residues. The CDR3 coding sequence is TGTGCCAGCAGTGATTCCGGGGTCACTGAAGCTTTCTTT. Protein sequence: CASSDSGVTEAFF.

This clonotype was seen at least ten times. This chain connects TRBV14 to TRBJ2-7; 7 bases fit TRBD1. This CDR3 region has 16 residues. From germline, CDR1 is SGHDN and CDR2 FVKESK. J lost 4 bases, V lost 4 bases, and 13 bases had no gene match. CDR3 region: CASSPLGGTEFYEQYF. CDR3 nucleotides: TGTGCCAGCAGCCCCTTAGGTGGGACAGAGTTTTACGAGCAGTACTTC.

This clonotype has a count of ten or more. The chain links TRBV12-3 or TRBV12-4 to TRBJ2-7, with 11 bases aligning to TRBD2. This CDR3 contains 16 residues. J lost 5 bases, V lost 4 bases, and 10 bases had no gene match. The DNA of the CDR3 is TGTGCCAGCAGTTACCATAGCGGGGGGGCTAAAGACGAGCAGTACTTC. It codes for CASSYHSGGAKDEQYF.

There are many counts of this clonotype. The V gene is TRBV6-5, the J gene TRBJ2-1, with 7 positions matching TRBD2. V lost 7 bases and J lost 8; bases outside the gene matches: 8. The CDR3 runs to 13 residues. Germline CDR1 reads MNHEY; CDR2 reads SVGAGI. CDR3 loop: CASTGRPHYEQFF. CDR3 DNA sequence: TGTGCCAGCACCGGGAGGCCCCACTATGAGCAGTTCTTC.

A few counts support this clonotype. The J gene is TRBJ1-1, the V gene TRBV2, with 9 bases matching TRBD1. Germline loops: CDR1 SNHLY, CDR2 FYNNEI. The junction had 3 bases not matched to a gene; V was cut back by 2 bases and J by 5 bases. CDR3 length: 14 residues. The CDR3 loop reads CASSETGGATEAFF. In DNA, the CDR3 is TGTGCCAGCAGTGAAACAGGGGGCGCGACTGAAGCTTTCTTT. The full variable domain, rest sourced from reference TRBV2 and TRBJ1-1, is EPEVTQTPSHQVTQMGQEVILRCVPISNHLYFYWYRQILGQKVEFLVSFYNNEISEKSEIFDDQFSVERPDGSNFTLKIRSTKLEDSAMYFCASSETGGATEAFFGQGTRLTVV.

This clonotype was counted many times. The J gene is TRBJ2-7, the V gene TRBV6-1; D possibly corresponds to TRBD1 (7 bases). The CDR3 has 13 amino acids. V shed 6 bases and J shed 3 bases, with 12 bases lying between them. Per germline, CDR1 MNHNS and CDR2 SASEGT. CDR3 in amino acids: CASSPRGDYEQYF. The DNA of the CDR3 is TGTGCCAGCAGCCCCAGGGGGGACTACGAGCAGTACTTC.

This clonotype was seen more than once but under ten times. The chain combines TRBV24-1 with TRBJ2-1; 11 bases map to TRBD2. With V trimmed by 1 base and J by 9 bases, 4 bases remained unmatched. Germline V CDR1 and CDR2: KGHDR, SFDVKD. This CDR3 contains 15 residues. The CDR3 reads CATSDLTSGSPEQFF. Written as DNA, the CDR3 is TGTGCCACCAGTGATTTAACTAGCGGGAGCCCTGAGCAGTTCTTC.

The J gene is TRBJ1-2, the V gene TRBV2; no clear D. Germline values: CDR1 SNHLY, CDR2 FYNNEI. The CDR3 is 12 residues long. The V and J ends lost 6 bases and 0 bases respectively, with 5 bases between them. The CDR3 spells CASRETNYGYTF. The CDR3, as DNA: TGTGCCAGCAGGGAAACTAACTATGGCTACACCTTC.

J is TRBJ1-4 and V is TRBV19; TRBD1 aligns across 7 bases. CDR3 length: 14 residues. V dropped 5 bases and J dropped 2; count of bases not matched to a gene: 2. Per germline, CDR1 LNHDA and CDR2 SQIVND (reference sequence). CDR3 sequence: CASSADRTNEKLFF. CDR3 nucleotide sequence: TGTGCCAGTAGTGCGGACAGGACTAATGAAAAACTGTTTTTT.

This clonotype has just one count. This may arise from a read error, as a much more abundant clone is one base away. This rearrangement joins TRBV7-2 to TRBJ1-1; 8 bases match TRBD1. CDR3 length: 13 residues. With V trimmed by 2 bases and J by 10 bases, 6 bases remained unmatched. Germline values: CDR1 SGHTA, CDR2 FQGNSA. The DNA of the CDR3 is TGTGCCAGCAGCTTAACAGGGGGGGTTCCAGCTTTCTTT. Translation: CASSLTGGVPAFF. The full variable domain, its missing parts supplied by reference TRBV7-2 and TRBJ1-1, is GAGVSQSPSNKVTEKGKDVELRCDPISGHTALYWYRQSLGQGLEFLIYFQGNSAPDKSGLPSDRFSAERTGGSVSTLTIQRTQQEDSAVYLCASSLTGGVPAFFGQGTRLTVV.

Concerning this clonotype itself: An end of the junction differs from the germline gene, which may be a read error. The chain combines TRBV30 with TRBJ2-2, with D hard to call. The length of the CDR3 is 14 residues. Germline V gene data show CDR1 as GTSNPN and CDR2 as SVGIG (reference sequence). For the CDR3, the DNA is TGTGCCTGGAGTATACTTAGGAACACCGAGGAGCTGTTTTTT. As protein: CAWSILRNTEELFF.

V and J are TRBV19 and TRBJ1-1, with 7 bases fitting TRBD1. CDR1 and CDR2 from the germline V gene are LNHDA and SQIVND (reference sequence). The CDR3 length is 15 residues. V lost 5 bases to trimming and J lost 1 base; unmatched junction nucleotides: 7. In DNA form, the CDR3 reads TGTGCCAGTAGTCCTCAGACAGGGTGGAACACTGAAGCTTTCTTT. Protein product: CASSPQTGWNTEAFF.

J is TRBJ2-7 and V is TRBV19; D might be TRBD1 (5 bases). CDR1 is LNHDA and CDR2 is SQIVND in the germline V gene (reference sequence). Trimming removed 1 base at V and 2 bases at J, with 12 bases between. The CDR3 length is 15 residues. The CDR3, as DNA: TGTGCCAGTAGTATAGTTGGCAGGGAAACCTACGAGCAGTACTTC. As protein: CASSIVGRETYEQYF.